This T cell receptor (beta chain) was retrieved from a study of early stage breast cancer tumors. Germline CDR1 SEHNR, CDR2 FQNEAQ (reference sequence). V was trimmed by 5 bases and J by 1 base, leaving 13 bases between them. The CDR3 length is 15 residues. Profiling relied on immunoSEQ multiplex PCR, and the TCRdb table lists in-frame clones only, not all of them. The top ten hold around 1.5% of the sample, which has 40,000 to 60,000 clones, around 83% seen once. Note on this clone: No antigen is known for it.

Study observations and caveats: Most shared enriched TCRB sequences were commonly generated ones. Blood repertoires resembled normal breast more than tumor.

The receptor was isolated from a person aged 45 to 59 with breast cancer. V gene TRBV7-9 combines with J gene TRBJ2-3, with D maybe TRBD2 (5 bases). Sequencing was done on a sample of blood. CDR3 DNA sequence: TGTGCCAGCAGCGAAGATGGACTTGGCACAGATACGCAGTATTTT. Residues: CASSEDGLGTDTQYF.